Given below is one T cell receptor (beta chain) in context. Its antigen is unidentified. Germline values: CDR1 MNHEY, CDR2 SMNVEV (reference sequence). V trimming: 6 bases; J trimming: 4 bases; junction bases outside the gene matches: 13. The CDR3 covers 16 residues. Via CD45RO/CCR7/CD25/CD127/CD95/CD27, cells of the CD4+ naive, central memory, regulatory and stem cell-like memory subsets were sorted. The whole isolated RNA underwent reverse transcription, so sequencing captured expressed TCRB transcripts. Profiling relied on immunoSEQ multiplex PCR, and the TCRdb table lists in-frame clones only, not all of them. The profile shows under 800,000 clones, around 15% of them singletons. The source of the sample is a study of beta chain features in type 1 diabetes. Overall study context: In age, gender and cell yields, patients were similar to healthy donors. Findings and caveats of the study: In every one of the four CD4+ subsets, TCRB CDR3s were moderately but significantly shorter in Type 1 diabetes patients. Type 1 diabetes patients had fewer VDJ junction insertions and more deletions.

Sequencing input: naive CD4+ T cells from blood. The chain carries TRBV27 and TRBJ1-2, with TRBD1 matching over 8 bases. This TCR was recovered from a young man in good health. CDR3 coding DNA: TGTGCCAGCAGGGACGGACAGGGCGAGTTTCCCTATGGCTACACCTTC. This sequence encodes CASRDGQGEFPYGYTF.